A selection of T cell receptor beta chains follows, all from one sample in a study of identical twins. TCRdb redid the calling of the 5' RACE reads with MiXCR, one entry per CDR3 protein. The sample carries approximately 500,000 distinct CDR3 sequences, 24% recorded once. These data were also filed under a second study, of T cells expressing NK-cell markers.

The sequencing sample was made of CD4+ T cells sorted from blood. These TCRs come from a woman younger than 30 in good health. The CDR3 runs from the conserved cysteine through the conserved F or W. A D gene is named only where the DNA matches it firmly. Clone sizes are given selectively: once, few, many, or a class where the clone is expanded.

j_call: TRBJ1-2; clone_size: .; v_call: TRBV12-3/TRBV12-4; d_call: .; cdr3_aa: CASSLGHGRDYGYTF; cdr3_nt: TGTGCCAGCAGTTTAGGTCACGGAAGGGACTATGGCTACACCTTC
j_call: TRBJ2-1; clone_size: few; v_call: TRBV10-3; d_call: TRBD2; cdr3_aa: CALRTAGEGEQFF; cdr3_nt: TGTGCCCTTAGGACGGCGGGAGAGGGTGAGCAGTTCTTC
j_call: TRBJ2-7; clone_size: .; v_call: TRBV12-3/TRBV12-4; d_call: TRBD2; cdr3_aa: CASSGGLQYEQYF; cdr3_nt: TGTGCCAGCAGTGGGGGACTACAGTACGAGCAGTACTTC
j_call: TRBJ2-5; clone_size: .; v_call: TRBV23-1; d_call: .; cdr3_aa: CASLGKPGEETQYF; cdr3_nt: TGCGCCAGCCTCGGGAAACCAGGGGAAGAGACCCAGTACTTC
j_call: TRBJ2-1; clone_size: .; v_call: TRBV20-1; d_call: TRBD2; cdr3_aa: CSASPPSGRGGLNEQFF; cdr3_nt: TGCAGTGCTAGCCCTCCCTCGGGGCGGGGGGGCCTGAATGAGCAGTTCTTC
j_call: TRBJ1-2; clone_size: .; v_call: TRBV12-3/TRBV12-4; d_call: .; cdr3_aa: CASSFLGRPFYGYTF; cdr3_nt: TGTGCCAGCAGTTTTCTGGGCCGCCCGTTCTATGGCTACACCTTC
j_call: TRBJ2-2; clone_size: .; v_call: TRBV7-8; d_call: .; cdr3_aa: CASSLAQGTTGELFF; cdr3_nt: TGTGCCAGCAGCTTAGCGCAGGGGACCACCGGGGAGCTGTTTTTT
j_call: TRBJ2-3; clone_size: few; v_call: TRBV7-2; d_call: .; cdr3_aa: CASRERGSSTDTQYF; cdr3_nt: TGTGCCAGCAGAGAAAGGGGGAGTTCTACAGATACGCAGTATTTT
j_call: TRBJ2-6; clone_size: few; v_call: TRBV12-3/TRBV12-4; d_call: .; cdr3_aa: CASSLAWGAAGANVLTF; cdr3_nt: TGTGCCAGCAGTTTAGCTTGGGGTGCTGCCGGGGCCAACGTCCTGACTTTC
j_call: TRBJ2-1; clone_size: .; v_call: TRBV11-2; d_call: .; cdr3_aa: CASSLTLDTNLGSYNEQFF; cdr3_nt: TGTGCCAGCAGCTTAACCCTGGACACCAATTTAGGGTCCTACAATGAGCAGTTCTTC
j_call: TRBJ1-2; clone_size: .; v_call: TRBV7-2; d_call: .; cdr3_aa: CASSLAVTDVYGYTF; cdr3_nt: TGTGCCAGCAGCTTAGCTGTGACGGATGTCTATGGCTACACCTTC
j_call: TRBJ2-1; clone_size: many; v_call: TRBV7-8; d_call: TRBD2; cdr3_aa: CASTTFAGGPNEQFF; cdr3_nt: TGTGCCAGCACTACTTTTGCGGGAGGACCCAATGAGCAGTTCTTC
j_call: TRBJ2-5; clone_size: .; v_call: TRBV5-1; d_call: .; cdr3_aa: CASSLVGPPQETQYF; cdr3_nt: TGCGCCAGCAGCTTGGTGGGGCCTCCCCAAGAGACCCAGTACTTC
j_call: TRBJ1-1; clone_size: .; v_call: TRBV6-1; d_call: .; cdr3_aa: CASSRSRDTNTEAFF; cdr3_nt: TGTGCCAGCAGTCGCTCCCGGGACACTAACACTGAAGCTTTCTTT
j_call: TRBJ2-3; clone_size: .; v_call: TRBV7-8; d_call: TRBD2; cdr3_aa: CASSSPTSGGRYTQYF; cdr3_nt: TGTGCCAGCAGCTCGCCGACTAGCGGGGGACGATATACGCAGTATTTT
j_call: TRBJ2-7; clone_size: .; v_call: TRBV6-1; d_call: TRBD2; cdr3_aa: CASRGLAGGDEQYF; cdr3_nt: TGTGCCAGCAGGGGACTAGCCGGGGGAGACGAGCAGTACTTC
j_call: TRBJ2-5; clone_size: .; v_call: TRBV7-2; d_call: .; cdr3_aa: CASSLVVGQETQYF; cdr3_nt: TGTGCCAGCAGCTTAGTTGTCGGTCAAGAGACCCAGTACTTC
j_call: TRBJ2-5; clone_size: .; v_call: TRBV20-1; d_call: .; cdr3_aa: CSARDLARDQETQYF; cdr3_nt: TGCAGTGCTAGAGATCTTGCTAGGGACCAAGAGACCCAGTACTTC
j_call: TRBJ2-5; clone_size: many; v_call: TRBV6-5; d_call: TRBD1; cdr3_aa: CASSSNRGRETQYF; cdr3_nt: TGTGCCAGCAGTTCAAACAGGGGGCGGGAGACCCAGTACTTC
j_call: TRBJ2-1; clone_size: .; v_call: TRBV5-1; d_call: .; cdr3_aa: CASSSERLSGEQFF; cdr3_nt: TGCGCCAGCAGCTCAGAAAGGCTCTCCGGTGAGCAGTTCTTC
j_call: TRBJ2-3; clone_size: .; v_call: TRBV12-3/TRBV12-4; d_call: .; cdr3_aa: CASSSNRERTDTQYF; cdr3_nt: TGTGCCAGCAGTTCTAACAGGGAACGCACAGATACGCAGTATTTT
j_call: TRBJ1-3; clone_size: .; v_call: TRBV12-3/TRBV12-4; d_call: .; cdr3_aa: CASGGNTIYF; cdr3_nt: TGTGCCAGCGGTGGAAACACCATATATTTT
j_call: TRBJ2-5; clone_size: few; v_call: TRBV20-1; d_call: .; cdr3_aa: CSAPDAHRQETQYF; cdr3_nt: TGCAGTGCCCCCGACGCGCACAGACAAGAGACCCAGTACTTC
j_call: TRBJ2-3; clone_size: .; v_call: TRBV10-1; d_call: .; cdr3_aa: CASSESKGVNTQYF; cdr3_nt: TGCGCCAGCAGTGAATCTAAGGGTGTGAATACGCAGTATTTT
j_call: TRBJ1-1; clone_size: many; v_call: TRBV6-2/TRBV6-3; d_call: TRBD1; cdr3_aa: CASSGGQGRTEAFF; cdr3_nt: TGTGCCAGCAGTGGAGGACAGGGTCGCACTGAAGCTTTCTTT
j_call: TRBJ2-7; clone_size: once; v_call: TRBV6-1; d_call: TRBD2; cdr3_aa: CASRREGLREQYF; cdr3_nt: TGTGCCAGCAGGAGGGAGGGACTACGGGAGCAGTACTTC
j_call: TRBJ2-7; clone_size: many; v_call: TRBV11-2; d_call: .; cdr3_aa: CASSPLGTGFGGEQYF; cdr3_nt: TGTGCCAGCAGCCCCCTGGGGACGGGGTTTGGGGGAGAGCAGTACTTC
j_call: TRBJ2-7; clone_size: .; v_call: TRBV29-1; d_call: .; cdr3_aa: CSAVWTEGPYEQYF; cdr3_nt: TGCAGCGCCGTGTGGACAGAAGGACCCTACGAGCAGTACTTC
j_call: TRBJ2-5; clone_size: .; v_call: TRBV7-9; d_call: .; cdr3_aa: CASSLGETSRETQYF; cdr3_nt: TGTGCCAGCAGCTTAGGCGAAACTAGTCGAGAGACCCAGTACTTC
j_call: TRBJ2-6; clone_size: .; v_call: TRBV11-1; d_call: TRBD1; cdr3_aa: CASSSFLGQVRGANVLTF; cdr3_nt: TGTGCCAGCAGCTCCTTCCTAGGACAGGTTCGCGGGGCCAACGTCCTGACTTTC
j_call: TRBJ2-3; clone_size: .; v_call: TRBV5-4; d_call: .; cdr3_aa: CASSRGTATDTQYF; cdr3_nt: TGTGCCAGCAGCCGCGGGACAGCCACAGATACGCAGTATTTT
j_call: TRBJ2-1; clone_size: .; v_call: TRBV6-2/TRBV6-3; d_call: .; cdr3_aa: CASRSGLSDNEQFF; cdr3_nt: TGTGCCAGCAGGTCGGGACTTTCTGACAATGAGCAGTTCTTC
j_call: TRBJ2-3; clone_size: many; v_call: TRBV12-3/TRBV12-4; d_call: TRBD2; cdr3_aa: CASRQLLAGSTDTQYF; cdr3_nt: TGTGCCAGCAGGCAATTACTAGCGGGGAGCACAGATACGCAGTATTTT
j_call: TRBJ1-2; clone_size: few; v_call: TRBV20-1; d_call: .; cdr3_aa: CSARMGSHGYTF; cdr3_nt: TGCAGTGCTAGAATGGGATCGCATGGCTACACCTTC
j_call: TRBJ1-1; clone_size: few; v_call: TRBV18; d_call: .; cdr3_aa: CASSPPNTEAFF; cdr3_nt: TGTGCCAGCTCACCGCCCAACACTGAAGCTTTCTTT
j_call: TRBJ2-1; clone_size: few; v_call: TRBV12-3/TRBV12-4; d_call: TRBD1; cdr3_aa: CASSPPPGTGPNEQFF; cdr3_nt: TGTGCCAGCAGTCCCCCTCCCGGGACAGGACCGAATGAGCAGTTCTTC
j_call: TRBJ2-1; clone_size: few; v_call: TRBV20-1; d_call: TRBD2; cdr3_aa: CSAATSGADNEQFF; cdr3_nt: TGCAGTGCTGCGACTAGCGGGGCAGACAATGAGCAGTTCTTC
j_call: TRBJ2-2; clone_size: few; v_call: TRBV5-4; d_call: TRBD2; cdr3_aa: CASSFSGRASGELFF; cdr3_nt: TGTGCCAGCAGCTTCAGCGGGAGGGCCAGCGGGGAGCTGTTTTTT
j_call: TRBJ1-6; clone_size: few; v_call: TRBV5-1; d_call: .; cdr3_aa: CASSFVGDSASPLHF; cdr3_nt: TGCGCCAGCAGCTTTGTGGGGGATAGTGCTTCACCCCTCCACTTT
j_call: TRBJ2-1; clone_size: few; v_call: TRBV11-2; d_call: TRBD1; cdr3_aa: CASSTLGTGGGHEQFF; cdr3_nt: TGTGCCAGCAGCACTCTGGGGACAGGGGGCGGGCATGAGCAGTTCTTC
j_call: TRBJ2-5; clone_size: .; v_call: TRBV27; d_call: .; cdr3_aa: CASSSPSAGQETQYF; cdr3_nt: TGTGCCAGCAGTTCACCTAGCGCCGGCCAAGAGACCCAGTACTTC
j_call: TRBJ2-5; clone_size: few; v_call: TRBV7-2; d_call: .; cdr3_aa: CASSLTRDIETQYF; cdr3_nt: TGTGCCAGCAGCTTAACTAGGGACATCGAGACCCAGTACTTC
j_call: TRBJ2-4; clone_size: few; v_call: TRBV5-1; d_call: TRBD1; cdr3_aa: CASSLERTGQGLIF; cdr3_nt: TGCGCCAGCAGCTTGGAACGGACCGGACAGGGACTCATCTTC
j_call: TRBJ2-1; clone_size: .; v_call: TRBV7-2; d_call: .; cdr3_aa: CASRPAKPVEQFF; cdr3_nt: TGTGCCAGCAGACCCGCCAAGCCTGTGGAGCAGTTCTTC
j_call: TRBJ2-7; clone_size: .; v_call: TRBV20-1; d_call: .; cdr3_aa: CSASSPGPSYEQYF; cdr3_nt: TGCAGTGCTAGTTCTCCGGGGCCTTCCTACGAGCAGTACTTC
j_call: TRBJ2-2; clone_size: .; v_call: TRBV4-3; d_call: TRBD1; cdr3_aa: CASSQQRSGTGDTGELFF; cdr3_nt: TGCGCCAGCAGCCAACAACGCTCCGGGACAGGGGACACCGGGGAGCTGTTTTTT
j_call: TRBJ2-1; clone_size: few; v_call: TRBV5-1; d_call: .; cdr3_aa: CASRMGQGTEHEQFF; cdr3_nt: TGCGCCAGCCGCATGGGGCAGGGTACCGAGCATGAGCAGTTCTTC
j_call: TRBJ1-1; clone_size: few; v_call: TRBV5-1; d_call: .; cdr3_aa: CASSVYLGQNTEAFF; cdr3_nt: TGCGCCAGCAGCGTCTACCTAGGACAGAACACTGAAGCTTTCTTT